The text below deals with one T cell receptor (beta chain). Its antigen is still unknown. The data originate from a study of CD8 T cells in Susac syndrome. The study sequenced TCR beta in blood CD8+ and CD4+ T cells. In contrast to the negatively isolated CD8+ and CD4+ T cells, TEMRA cells were FACS-enriched. General observations from the study: The study conceded that relatively few individuals underwent its TCR sequencing and HLA analysis.

The CDR3 spans 14 residues. Germline V gene data show CDR1 as MDHEN and CDR2 as SYDVKM. Trimming cost V 7 bases and J 5 bases; bases outside gene matches: 6. After extraction with the RNeasy kit, roughly 0.45 to 1 ug of the RNA was reverse transcribed using random hexamers. TCRdb reprocessed the immunoSEQ multiplex PCR reads via MiXCR and lists one record per CDR3 protein. The table lists about 150,000 distinct CDR3 sequences, just under 95% of them singletons, with about 0.18% in the top ten. The gene calls are TRBV28 and TRBJ1-1; TRBD1 matches 11 bases. Sequenced material: CD8+ T cells from PBMCs. This receptor was identified in a human donor with Susac syndrome. The CDR3 sequence is CASNPGQGETEAFF. CDR3 in DNA: TGTGCCAGCAACCCGGGACAGGGGGAAACTGAAGCTTTCTTT.